The 21 T cell receptor beta chains listed next were all sequenced from one sample in a study of blood T cells in healthy people across ages (dated by TCRdb to the mid-2010s). Libraries were prepared through 5' RACE. TCRdb records Illumina HiSeq 2500 as the sequencer. A second about 6 to 11 cycle PCR used a sample-barcoded 5' primer and a J-beta primer mix. TCRdb trimmed the raw reads at Q25, called clones with MiXCR and kept productive beta chains. A single entry per CDR3 protein holds the most common genes and DNA from its merged rows. The sample records 1.5 million or so distinct CDR3 sequences, 42% of which are singletons. Together, the top ten hold over 3.5% of the sample. The source material was blood. These receptors came from a woman aged 18-29 years in good health.

J is TRBJ2-7 and V is TRBV7-9, with 7 bases fitting TRBD1. Germline V gives CDR1 SEHNR, CDR2 FQNEAQ (reference sequence). The CDR3 is 15 residues long. V shed 6 bases and J 2 bases; nucleotides not matched to a gene: 10. The CDR3 spells CASRPGTETPYEQYF. Here the CDR3 DNA reads TGTGCCAGCAGGCCAGGGACAGAGACCCCCTACGAGCAGTACTTC.

The gene calls are TRBV7-8 and TRBJ1-5; D possibly corresponds to TRBD1 (5 bases). Germline values: CDR1 SGHVS, CDR2 FQNEAQ. Trimming stripped 2 bases from V and 5 bases from J, with 13 bases between. The CDR3 is 15 residues long. The CDR3 region is CASSLSGTADQPQHF. DNA of the CDR3: TGTGCCAGCAGCTTATCCGGGACGGCTGATCAGCCCCAGCATTTT.

The chain combines TRBV20-1 with TRBJ2-3; tentatively, D is TRBD1 or TRBD2 (6 bases each). Germline assignment: CDR1 DFQATT and CDR2 SNEGSKA (reference sequence). Trimming pared 6 bases from V and 3 bases from J, leaving 16 bases between. This CDR3 is built from 14 residues. CDR3 residues: CSAMSGEATDTQYF. CDR3 coding DNA: TGCAGTGCGATGTCAGGGGAGGCTACAGATACGCAGTATTTT.

The V call is TRBV7-9, the J call TRBJ2-7; maybe TRBD1 (6 bases). The V and J ends lost 4 bases and 0 bases respectively, with 13 bases between them. CDR3 length equals 15 residues. The V gene's germline CDR1 is SEHNR and CDR2 FQNEAQ (reference sequence). The CDR3 protein is CASSYFRDNSYEQYF. In DNA, the CDR3 is TGTGCCAGCAGCTACTTCCGGGACAACTCCTACGAGCAGTACTTC.

The V gene is TRBV15, the J gene TRBJ1-2; D remains unclear. The CDR3 contains 14 residues. The germline gives CDR1 LNHNV, CDR2 YYDKDF (reference sequence). V lost 4 bases to trimming and J lost 3 bases, with 12 bases between them. The CDR3 region is CATSTPFDYYGYTF. For the CDR3, the DNA is TGTGCCACCAGCACGCCTTTCGATTACTATGGCTACACCTTC.

The chain couples TRBV20-1 to TRBJ1-2; 11 bases match TRBD1. The J segment lost 7 bases and the V segment lost 2 bases, leaving 3 bases of the junction unmatched. This CDR3 is built from 13 residues. Per germline, CDR1 DFQATT and CDR2 SNEGSKA (reference sequence). The CDR3 here is CSARRGTGGGYTF. In nucleotides, the CDR3 is TGCAGTGCTAGACGCGGGACAGGGGGTGGCTACACCTTC.

CDR3 protein: CASSESEDRVHEQYF. The DNA of the CDR3 is TGTGCCAGCAGTGAATCGGAGGACAGGGTACACGAGCAGTACTTC. The chain has TRBV25-1 and TRBJ2-7; the match to TRBD1 covers 8 bases. J was trimmed by 5 bases and V by 1 base; bases with no gene match: 7. Germline V gene lookup returns CDR1 MGHDK and CDR2 SYGVNS. The CDR3 contains 15 residues.

This clonotype was counted ten times or more. This chain connects TRBV12-3 or TRBV12-4 to TRBJ1-4; unclear D gene. The V and J ends lost 7 bases and 4 bases respectively, with 13 bases between them. The CDR3 totals 14 residues. The CDR3: CASTKREHNEKLFF. CDR3 DNA: TGTGCCAGCACCAAAAGGGAACATAATGAAAAACTGTTTTTT.

J is TRBJ2-4 and V is TRBV4-2; D is unresolved. Near its end, the DNA agrees better with TRBJ2-7, so the J call may be wrong. Germline loops: CDR1 LGHNA, CDR2 YNFKEQ. The CDR3 totals 13 residues. This chain's CDR3 is CASSQTETYEQYF. The CDR3 nucleotides are TGTGCCAGCAGCCAAACAGAAACCTACGAGCAGTACTTC.

This clonotype was counted only a few times. This chain links TRBV4-2 with TRBJ1-5; D call uncertain. The CDR3 loop spans 15 amino acids. V lost 0 bases, J lost 4 bases, and 10 bases lay in between. CDR1 and CDR2 from the germline V gene are LGHNA and YNFKEQ. The CDR3 here is CASSQDPGQNQPQHF. The CDR3 region has the DNA TGTGCCAGCAGCCAAGATCCCGGCCAGAATCAGCCCCAGCATTTT.

This clonotype was counted only a few times. The CDR3 region is CASSQETRGTGSYTF. In nucleotides, the CDR3 is TGCGCCAGCAGCCAAGAAACCCGAGGGACAGGAAGCTACACCTTC. This chain uses TRBV4-3 with TRBJ1-2, with 8 bases lining up with TRBD1. This CDR3 spans 15 amino acids. Germline CDR1 and CDR2: LGHNA and YSLEER. The junction had 9 bases not matched to a gene; V was cut back by 0 bases and J by 9 bases.

The chain uses TRBV12-3 or TRBV12-4 and TRBJ1-6, with D possibly matching TRBD1 (5 bases). This CDR3 region has 14 residues. V was trimmed by 5 bases and J by 7 bases, leaving 12 bases between them. The CDR3 spells CASSGDSRNSPLHF. The CDR3 bases are TGTGCCAGCAGTGGCGACAGCCGAAATTCACCCCTCCACTTT.

CDR3 DNA: TGTGCCAGCAGCGTAGGTAGCTACAGCACAGATACGCAGTATTTT. Translation gives CASSVGSYSTDTQYF. This chain uses TRBV9 with TRBJ2-3; D unresolved. The germline V gene has CDR1 SGDLS and CDR2 YYNGEE. CDR3 length: 15 amino acids. The germline V and J ends were trimmed by 0 bases and 0 bases, with 8 bases remaining between them. The full variable domain, its missing parts supplied by reference TRBV9 and TRBJ2-3, is DSGVTQTPKHLITATGQRVTLRCSPRSGDLSVYWYQQSLDQGLQFLIQYYNGEERAKGNILERFSAQQFPDLHSELNLSSLELGDSALYFCASSVGSYSTDTQYFGPGTRLTVL.

The chain has TRBV9 and TRBJ2-3; 8 bases map to TRBD2. V trimming: 4 bases; J trimming: 2 bases; junction bases outside the gene matches: 12. CDR1 and CDR2 from the germline V gene are SGDLS and YYNGEE. The CDR3 extends over 17 amino acids. The DNA of the CDR3 is TGTGCCAGCAGCCCCCCGGGGGGGCGGGAAGACACAGATACGCAGTATTTT. It specifies CASSPPGGREDTDTQYF.

The gene calls are TRBV7-2 and TRBJ2-3, with D perhaps TRBD1 (6 bases). Germline CDR1 SGHTA, CDR2 FQGNSA. Trimming shortened V by 4 bases and J by 0 bases, and 14 bases separated the two germline ends. This CDR3 is 16 amino acids long. The CDR3 DNA follows: TGTGCCAGCAGCTCAAGGGCAGGGACAAGCACAGATACGCAGTATTTT. Translated: CASSSRAGTSTDTQYF.

For this clonotype: A much larger clone differs from this one at a single base, so this may be a read error. The chain carries TRBV25-1 and TRBJ1-1, with D maybe TRBD1 (5 bases). This CDR3 is 13 amino acids long. Germline assignment: CDR1 MGHDK and CDR2 SYGVNS. Trimming pared 6 bases from V and 1 base from J, leaving 9 bases between. CDR3 nucleotide sequence: TGTGCCAGCAGGGGGCCGGGGAACACTGAAGCTTTCTTT. Translation: CASRGPGNTEAFF.

CDR3 in amino acids: CASSSGGNDEQFF. The CDR3 coding sequence is TGTGCCAGCAGTTCGGGGGGCAACGATGAGCAGTTCTTC. The chain carries TRBV28 and TRBJ2-1; the D gene is possibly TRBD2 (7 bases). Trimming left V 4 bases short and J 8 bases short, with 12 bases between. This CDR3 region has 13 residues. Germline CDR1 and CDR2: MDHEN and SYDVKM.

Comments on this clonotype: The junction shows a germline mismatch at one end, possibly a read error. V gene TRBV9 combines with J gene TRBJ1-4; 8 bases agree with TRBD1. The CDR3 covers 15 residues. Per the germline V gene, CDR1 is SGDLS and CDR2 is YYNGEE. In nucleotides, the CDR3 is TGTGCCAGCAGCGTGGGACAGGAAGGGGATGAAAAACTTTTTTTT. It specifies CASSVGQEGDEKLFF.

This clonotype was counted a single time. The CDR3 DNA reads TGTGCCAGCAGTGAAGCGAGGGGTGGGCAGCCCCAGCATTTT. It specifies CASSEARGGQPQHF. The chain carries TRBV2 and TRBJ1-5; D possibly corresponds to TRBD1 (5 bases). Trimming took 0 bases from V and 7 from J, leaving 10 bases between them. CDR1 and CDR2 from the germline V gene are SNHLY and FYNNEI. The CDR3 spans 14 residues.

This chain links TRBV7-9 with TRBJ2-1; 13 nucleotides align to TRBD2. Germline V lookup: CDR1 SEHNR, CDR2 FQNEAQ (reference sequence). V lost 2 bases, J lost 10 bases, and 17 bases stayed unmatched. The CDR3 loop spans 19 amino acids. The CDR3 bases are TGTGCCAGCAGCTTACGCCCCGGGACTAGCGGGATTATGGGCTTCGAGCAGTTCTTC. Amino acid sequence: CASSLRPGTSGIMGFEQFF.

The rearrangement uses TRBV6-1 and TRBJ1-1; D might be TRBD1 (6 bases). V was cut by 8 bases and J by 1 base, with 14 bases left in between. The CDR3 extends over 14 amino acids. The germline gives CDR1 MNHNS, CDR2 SASEGT. In DNA form, the CDR3 reads TGTGCCAGCCATAGGGACACGCCGAACACTGAAGCTTTCTTT. Its protein product is CASHRDTPNTEAFF.